These 25 T cell receptor beta chains came from one sample sequenced in a study of neurological immune-mediated disorders. Time point of the sample: longitudinal time-point 3. TCRdb re-derived calls from the 5' RACE reads in MiXCR, one entry per CDR3 protein. The sample lists approximately 100,000 distinct CDR3 sequences, roughly a tenth occurring once. Source material: PBMCs. All receptors derive from a female donor with HTLV-1-associated myelopathy (HAM/TSP).

Many counts were recorded for this clonotype. V and J are TRBV27 and TRBJ1-6; 8 bases line up with TRBD1. CDR1 is MNHEY, CDR2 SMNVEV, per germline (reference sequence). The CDR3 is 16 residues long. After removal of 7 bases from V and 5 bases from J, the junction contained 10 bases not matched to a gene. The CDR3, as DNA: TGTGCCAGCAAGGGAGCAGGGGGCGCCCATAATTCACCCCTCCACTTT. It specifies CASKGAGGAHNSPLHF.

This clonotype has a count of ten or more. V is TRBV2 and J is TRBJ2-1, with 9 bases identical to TRBD1. The CDR3 extends over 13 amino acids. With V trimmed by 6 bases and J by 8 bases, 5 bases remained unmatched. Germline loops: CDR1 SNHLY, CDR2 FYNNEI. The CDR3 is CASRYRGQDEQFF. In nucleotides, the CDR3 is TGTGCCAGCAGATACAGGGGGCAGGATGAGCAGTTCTTC.

This clonotype showed up many times. This rearrangement joins TRBV24-1 to TRBJ2-2; 7 bases fit TRBD1. The CDR3 covers 14 residues. The V gene's germline CDR1 is KGHDR and CDR2 SFDVKD. After removal of 7 bases from V and 4 bases from J, the junction contained 5 bases not matched to a gene. CDR3 loop: CATSVTGFTGELFF. The CDR3 region has the DNA TGTGCCACCAGCGTGACAGGGTTCACCGGGGAGCTGTTTTTT.

This clonotype was counted at least ten times. The chain has TRBV12-3 or TRBV12-4 and TRBJ1-5, with D unclear. The length of the CDR3 is 15 residues. V was trimmed by 3 bases and J by 3 bases, leaving 12 bases between them. The CDR3, as DNA: TGTGCCAGCAGTTTCGGACTCGGGAACAATCAGCCCCAGCATTTT. It translates to CASSFGLGNNQPQHF.

In this sample, this clonotype turned up many times. The rearrangement links TRBV12-3 or TRBV12-4 to TRBJ1-3; no firm D call. V was shortened by 4 bases and J by 2 bases, with 6 bases between the two germline ends. This CDR3 has 13 amino acids. In DNA, the CDR3 is TGTGCCAGCAGTTGGACGGCTGGAAACACCATATATTTT. It translates to CASSWTAGNTIYF.

At least ten counts were recorded for this clonotype. This chain links TRBV29-1 with TRBJ1-1; no reliable D call. The length of the CDR3 is 12 residues. V dropped 2 bases and J dropped 11 bases, with 15 bases sitting between them. CDR1 is SQVTM and CDR2 is ANQGSEA in the germline V gene. CDR3 coding DNA: TGCAGCGTTGAATCGGCAGGCAGGAGGGCTTTCTTT. Protein product: CSVESAGRRAFF. The full variable domain, its missing parts supplied by reference TRBV29-1 and TRBJ1-1, is SAVISQKPSRDICQRGTSLTIQCQVDSQVTMMFWYRQQPGQSLTLIATANQGSEATYESGFVIDKFPISRPNLTFSTLTVSNMSPEDSSIYLCSVESAGRRAFFGQGTRLTVV.

This clonotype was counted ten times or more. The genes are TRBV20-1 and TRBJ2-4, with TRBD1 matching over 7 bases. The V segment lost 6 bases and the J segment 8 bases; nucleotides outside the gene matches: 7. Germline values: CDR1 DFQATT, CDR2 SNEGSKA (reference sequence). The CDR3 loop spans 12 amino acids. The CDR3, as DNA: TGCAGTGCCCTCGACAGGGCGGACATTCAGTACTTC. It translates to CSALDRADIQYF.

This chain joins TRBV5-1 and TRBJ2-7; D gene unclear. Per the germline V gene, CDR1 is SGHRS and CDR2 is YFSETQ. Trimming removed 0 bases from V and 3 bases from J, with 16 bases in between. The CDR3 spans 16 residues. CDR3 loop: CASSLGSRVGGYEQYF. CDR3 nucleotides: TGCGCCAGCAGCTTGGGTTCCCGGGTTGGTGGCTACGAGCAGTACTTC.

Comments on this clonotype: In this CDR3 the conserved last residue, phenylalanine or tryptophan, is missing, so a read error is likely. The J gene is TRBJ1-1, the V gene TRBV28; TRBD1 is a possible D gene (5 bases). The V end was cut by 4 bases, the J end by 5 bases, with 14 bases between. The CDR3 spans 14 residues. Germline values: CDR1 MDHEN, CDR2 SYDVKM. The chain's CDR3 is CASSYGTGKTEAFL. The CDR3 DNA reads as TGTGCCAGCAGTTACGGGACCGGGAAAACTGAAGCTTTCCTT.

This clonotype was picked up many times. This chain joins TRBV7-3 and TRBJ2-2, with 7 bases aligning to TRBD1. After removal of 0 bases from V and 6 bases from J, the junction contained 1 base not matched to a gene. CDR3 length: 14 residues. CDR1 is SGHTA, CDR2 FQGTGA, per germline. The CDR3 DNA is TGTGCCAGCAGCTTAACCACAGGGGCCGGGGAGCTGTTTTTT. Encoded protein: CASSLTTGAGELFF.

The rearrangement joins TRBV20-1 to TRBJ1-1; no firm D call. V shed 2 bases and J shed 1 base, with 5 bases lying between them. Germline CDR1 is DFQATT and CDR2 is SNEGSKA (reference sequence). The CDR3 is 12 amino acids. CDR3 protein: CSARQPNTEAFF. The CDR3 region has the DNA TGCAGTGCTAGACAGCCGAACACTGAAGCTTTCTTT.

The table lists this clonotype with a few counts. This chain connects TRBV12-3 or TRBV12-4 to TRBJ2-2; D unresolved. Trimming took 5 bases from V and 7 from J, leaving 14 bases between them. CDR3 length: 14 residues. The CDR3 region is CASSPRPGIGELFF. The CDR3 DNA sequence: TGTGCCAGCAGTCCCCGACCCGGTATCGGGGAGCTGTTTTTT.

This clonotype was detected many times. The V gene is TRBV5-6, the J gene TRBJ2-1; D is unclear. Per germline, CDR1 SGHDT and CDR2 YYEEEE. The CDR3 covers 13 residues. V lost 1 base, J lost 6 bases, and 8 bases lay in between. CDR3 sequence reads: CASSLPLTNEQFF. Written as DNA, the CDR3 is TGTGCCAGCAGCTTGCCTCTGACCAATGAGCAGTTCTTC.

This clonotype was seen ten or more times. This chain joins TRBV29-1 and TRBJ1-2; 10 bases fit TRBD1. CDR3 size: 13 residues. Germline loops: CDR1 SQVTM, CDR2 ANQGSEA. CDR3 protein: CTAADRGEYGYTF. Here the CDR3 DNA reads TGCACCGCCGCGGACAGGGGGGAGTATGGCTACACCTTC. The whole variable domain, remainder taken from reference TRBV29-1 and TRBJ1-2, is SAVISQKPSRDICQRGTSLTIQCQVDSQVTMMFWYRQQPGQSLTLIATANQGSEATYESGFVIDKFPISRPNLTFSTLTVSNMSPEDSSIYLCTAADRGEYGYTFGSGTRLTVV.

The rearrangement links TRBV19 to TRBJ2-6, with a possible D match to TRBD2 (5 bases). Germline V lookup: CDR1 LNHDA, CDR2 SQIVND (reference sequence). The germline V and J ends were trimmed by 8 bases and 1 base, with 6 bases remaining between them. The CDR3 extends over 13 amino acids. The CDR3 protein is CASGESGANVLTF. CDR3 nucleotide sequence: TGTGCCAGTGGGGAGTCTGGGGCCAACGTCCTGACTTTC.

The rearrangement uses TRBV9 and TRBJ2-2; TRBD1 aligns across 10 bases. J lost 4 bases, V lost 4 bases, and 7 bases had no gene match. Germline V gives CDR1 SGDLS, CDR2 YYNGEE. The CDR3 consists of 16 residues. In DNA, the CDR3 is TGTGCCAGCAGCCCGAGACAGGGGGCGGTCACCGGGGAGCTGTTTTTT. It specifies CASSPRQGAVTGELFF.

The chain is built from TRBV6-2 or TRBV6-3 and TRBJ1-1; D is possibly TRBD1 (5 bases). The V and J ends lost 4 bases and 0 bases respectively, with 12 bases between them. The CDR3 runs 15 residues. CDR1 is MNHEY and CDR2 is SVGEGT in the germline V gene. Here the CDR3 reads CASSSAQGMNTEAFF. The CDR3 DNA follows: TGTGCCAGCAGTTCAGCCCAGGGAATGAACACTGAAGCTTTCTTT.

Many counts were recorded for this clonotype. The CDR3 sequence: CATPPGQTNNEQFF. The DNA for the CDR3 is TGTGCCACCCCCCCGGGACAGACTAACAATGAGCAGTTCTTC. The chain combines TRBV2 with TRBJ2-1, with 7 nucleotides matching TRBD1. V gave up 10 bases and J gave up 5 bases; unmatched junction bases: 11. Germline CDR1 reads SNHLY; CDR2 reads FYNNEI. CDR3 length: 14 residues.

This clonotype has more than one count but fewer than ten. The chain is built from TRBV2 and TRBJ1-2, with 8 bases identical to TRBD1. Trimming at V came to 5 bases and at J to 1 base, leaving 15 bases not matched to a gene. From germline, CDR1 is SNHLY and CDR2 FYNNEI. The CDR3 has 18 residues. CDR3 protein: CASSMGQEPSSLNYGYTF. CDR3 DNA sequence: TGTGCCAGCAGTATGGGACAGGAGCCTTCCTCCCTTAACTATGGCTACACCTTC.

This clonotype was found many times. The CDR3 DNA is TGCGCCAGCAGCCTCCCACTCGGCGGAGCGAGCACAGATACGCAGTATTTT. As protein: CASSLPLGGASTDTQYF. The chain combines TRBV5-1 with TRBJ2-3; D gene uncertain. This CDR3 is built from 17 residues. The V gene lost 4 bases and the J gene lost 0 bases, with 18 bases spanning the gap. Germline CDR1 is SGHRS and CDR2 is YFSETQ. Based on the CDR3 plus reference TRBV5-1 and TRBJ2-3, the full variable domain is KAGVTQTPRYLIKTRGQQVTLSCSPISGHRSVSWYQQTPGQGLQFLFEYFSETQRNKGNFPGRFSGRQFSNSRSEMNVSTLELGDSALYLCASSLPLGGASTDTQYFGPGTRLTVL.

This clonotype has ten or more counts. The chain couples TRBV5-1 to TRBJ2-3, with 12 bases aligning to TRBD2. Germline assignment: CDR1 SGHRS and CDR2 YFSETQ. With V trimmed by 4 bases and J by 0 bases, 9 bases remained unmatched. The CDR3 has 18 residues. CDR3 DNA: TGCGCCAGCAGCCCTGGTGGCCTAGCGGGGGGGAGCACAGATACGCAGTATTTT. Its protein is CASSPGGLAGGSTDTQYF.

There are many counts of this clonotype. CDR3 nucleotide sequence: TGCGCCAGCAGCGCTTATAGCGGGGGCTACGAGCAGTACTTC. Translated, it gives CASSAYSGGYEQYF. The genes are TRBV4-1 and TRBJ2-7, with 9 bases matching TRBD2. The CDR3 consists of 14 residues. Germline V gives CDR1 MGHRA, CDR2 YSYEKL. With V trimmed by 5 bases and J by 3 bases, 5 bases remained unmatched.

This clonotype occurred many times. The V call is TRBV5-1, the J call TRBJ1-1; no reliable D call. V lost 5 bases and J 4 bases, leaving 12 bases between the germline ends. Germline V lookup: CDR1 SGHRS, CDR2 YFSETQ. The CDR3 runs 13 residues. CDR3 in DNA: TGCGCCAGCAGATCAACCCGGTCCACTGAAGCTTTCTTT. Protein sequence: CASRSTRSTEAFF.

This clonotype came up many times. The chain links TRBV6-6 to TRBJ2-7; D is undetermined. V gave up 3 bases and J gave up 4 bases, with 7 bases separating them. Germline V CDR1 and CDR2: MNHNY, SVGAGI (reference sequence). The CDR3 has 12 residues. This chain's CDR3 is CASSYNYYEQYF. CDR3 sequence (DNA): TGTGCCAGCAGTTATAACTATTACGAGCAGTACTTC.

The chain is built from TRBV7-8 and TRBJ1-6, with D possibly being TRBD1 (5 bases). CDR1 SGHVS and CDR2 FQNEAQ come from the germline V gene. Trimming removed 0 bases from V and 0 bases from J, with 21 bases in between. The CDR3 extends over 21 amino acids. CDR3 protein: CASSLAPSRRELSSYNSPLHF. The CDR3 DNA reads TGTGCCAGCAGCTTAGCCCCCTCCCGCAGGGAATTGAGCTCCTATAATTCACCCCTCCACTTT.